Presented here are 2 T cell receptor beta chains from one specimen sequenced in a study of cytomegalovirus exposure and HLA in healthy donors. The primer mix had 60 Vbeta and 13 Jbeta primers. Profiling relied on immunoSEQ multiplex PCR, and the TCRdb table lists in-frame clones only, not all of them. The sample yields 90,000 to 95,000 clones, 81% seen once. Source material: PBMCs. These receptors originate from a girl aged 2 to 10 in good health and CMV-seropositive.

The chain combines TRBV6-5 with TRBJ2-7; the D gene is possibly TRBD2 (5 bases). Trimming cost V 6 bases and J 4 bases, with 10 bases left between them. Germline V lookup: CDR1 MNHEY, CDR2 SVGAGI. The CDR3 covers 12 residues. The CDR3 nucleotides are TGTGCCAGCAGCCGGGGTCGGTACGAGCAGTACTTC. It codes for CASSRGRYEQYF.

This sequence joins TRBV2 and TRBJ2-1; D uncertain. V was shortened by 0 bases and J by 0 bases, with 12 bases between the two germline ends. The CDR3 is made up of 17 amino acids. The germline gives CDR1 SNHLY, CDR2 FYNNEI. The chain's CDR3 is CASSEARNTRSYNEQFF. CDR3 bases: TGTGCCAGCAGTGAAGCTCGAAACACCCGCTCCTACAATGAGCAGTTCTTC.